This passage covers 21 T cell receptor beta chains from one sample sequenced in a study of cytomegalovirus exposure and HLA in healthy donors. PCR employed 60 Vbeta and 13 Jbeta primers. Profiled with immunoSEQ multiplex PCR; TCRdb holds only in-frame clones, not every one. Of 55,000 to 70,000 clones in the sample, under 80% were seen once. The sample was PBMCs. Every receptor here comes from a male donor in good health and CMV-seropositive.

This clone showed up just a few times. The chain uses TRBV6-1 and TRBJ1-1; D unresolved. V lost 6 bases and J 5 bases, leaving 10 bases between the germline ends. Germline V CDR1 and CDR2: MNHNS, SASEGT. The CDR3 extends over 12 amino acids. The CDR3 nucleotides read TGTGCCAGCAGAGATTCGGGGACTGAAGCTTTCTTT. It encodes CASRDSGTEAFF.

The V and J genes are TRBV4-3 and TRBJ2-7, with 7 bases lining up with TRBD1. The germline CDR1 and CDR2 sequences are LGHNA and YSLEER. V lost 0 bases and J lost 2; bases outside the gene matches: 7. CDR3 length: 16 residues. This chain's CDR3 is CASSQDVPGGTYEQYF. In nucleotides, the CDR3 is TGCGCCAGCAGCCAAGATGTGCCAGGGGGAACCTACGAGCAGTACTTC.

V is TRBV11-2 and J is TRBJ2-1, with TRBD2 matching over 10 bases. Looked up from germline, CDR1 is SGHAT and CDR2 is FQNNGV. CDR3 size: 14 residues. With V trimmed by 4 bases and J by 6 bases, 3 bases remained unmatched. The CDR3 DNA sequence: TGTGCCAGCAGCTCGCTAGCGGGGGTCAATGAGCAGTTCTTC. This codes for CASSSLAGVNEQFF. Full variable domain (missing parts from reference TRBV11-2 and TRBJ2-1): EAGVAQSPRYKIIEKRQSVAFWCNPISGHATLYWYQQILGQGPKLLIQFQNNGVVDDSQLPKDRFSAERLKGVDSTLKIQPAKLEDSAVYLCASSSLAGVNEQFFGPGTRLTVL.

The chain is built from TRBV28 and TRBJ2-5; weak D call: TRBD1 (6 bases). CDR1 and CDR2 (germline): MDHEN, SYDVKM. This CDR3 has 15 residues. Trimming shortened V by 2 bases and J by 5 bases, and 15 bases separated the two germline ends. CDR3 coding DNA: TGTGCCAGCAGTTTAGGGGTACAGGGTAGGGAGACCCAGTACTTC. It is translated as CASSLGVQGRETQYF.

This clone was seen only a few times. CDR3 DNA: TGTGCCATCAGTGCTCGACAGACTAACACTGAAGCTTTCTTT. Protein product: CAISARQTNTEAFF. V gene TRBV10-3 combines with J gene TRBJ1-1; maybe TRBD1 (5 bases). The CDR3 runs 14 residues. Germline values: CDR1 ENHRY, CDR2 SYGVKD. Trimming cost V 4 bases and J 2 bases, with 11 bases left between them.

This clone was found once. The chain employs TRBV13 and TRBJ2-1; 7 bases agree with TRBD1. The V gene's germline CDR1 is PRHDT and CDR2 FYEKMQ (reference sequence). After removal of 5 bases from V and 1 base from J, the junction contained 8 bases not matched to a gene. CDR3 length: 16 residues. The CDR3 loop reads CASSLQGSGSYNEQFF. In DNA form, the CDR3 reads TGTGCCAGCAGCCTACAGGGGTCAGGGTCCTACAATGAGCAGTTCTTC.

The chain carries TRBV27 and TRBJ2-4, with D maybe TRBD1 (6 bases). Trimming cost V 5 bases and J 1 base, with 6 bases left between them. Per the germline V gene, CDR1 is MNHEY and CDR2 is SMNVEV (reference sequence). CDR3 length equals 13 residues. CDR3 DNA: TGTGCCAGCAGTACAGGGGCCAAAAACATTCAGTACTTC. Protein: CASSTGAKNIQYF.

The chain links TRBV9 to TRBJ1-4, with 9 bases lining up with TRBD1. Looked up from germline, CDR1 is SGDLS and CDR2 is YYNGEE. V lost 4 bases, J lost 4 bases, and 2 bases stayed unmatched. This CDR3 is built from 14 residues. The CDR3 DNA is TGTGCCAGCAGCCCGGGACAGGGTAATGAAAAACTGTTTTTT. This sequence encodes CASSPGQGNEKLFF.

This sequence joins TRBV5-6 and TRBJ1-4, with TRBD1 matching over 7 bases. The CDR3 is 16 amino acids. J was trimmed by 8 bases and V by 0 bases; bases with no gene match: 10. The germline gives CDR1 SGHDT, CDR2 YYEEEE. DNA for the CDR3: TGTGCCAGCAGCTTGGGCCAGGGGGAGGATCGGGAAAAACTGTTTTTT. Translating gives CASSLGQGEDREKLFF.

This rearrangement joins TRBV4-3 to TRBJ2-3; weak D call: TRBD1 (5 bases). CDR3 length: 17 residues. V was pared by 1 base and J by 4 bases, with 18 bases between. The germline gives CDR1 LGHNA, CDR2 YSLEER. The CDR3: CASSQVLGASSADTQYF. For the CDR3, the DNA is TGCGCCAGCAGCCAAGTTTTAGGGGCCTCTAGTGCAGATACGCAGTATTTT.

This sequence joins TRBV5-1 and TRBJ2-3; D possibly corresponds to TRBD1 (5 bases). In germline, CDR1 is SGHRS, CDR2 YFSETQ. The CDR3 is 12 residues long. Trimming left V 8 bases short and J 4 bases short, with 11 bases between. CDR3 DNA: TGCGCCAGTGCAGGGTCTGCAGATACGCAGTATTTT. Protein product: CASAGSADTQYF.

The V and J genes are TRBV5-1 and TRBJ2-1; 12 nucleotides match TRBD1. In germline, CDR1 is SGHRS, CDR2 YFSETQ. Losses at the gene ends were 6 bases for V and 9 bases for J; bases not matched to a gene: 10. The CDR3 is made up of 15 amino acids. The CDR3 DNA is TGCGCCAGCACCGTGGGACAGGGGGCTCTGGGTGAGCAGTTCTTC. Translating gives CASTVGQGALGEQFF.

The chain is built from TRBV5-6 and TRBJ1-6; D is possibly TRBD1 (5 bases). Between the trimmed V and J ends, which lost 0 bases and 7 bases, there was a span of 11 bases. This CDR3 contains 15 residues. Germline V gives CDR1 SGHDT, CDR2 YYEEEE. CDR3 nucleotide sequence: TGTGCCAGCAGCTTGGCGTGGGGGGGAAATTCACCCCTCCACTTT. This gives the protein CASSLAWGGNSPLHF.

The V call is TRBV15, the J call TRBJ1-6; a weak D match, TRBD1 (6 bases). CDR1 is LNHNV and CDR2 is YYDKDF in the germline V gene (reference sequence). The CDR3 sequence is 15 residues long. V was trimmed by 6 bases and J by 5 bases, leaving 14 bases between them. The CDR3: CATSVEGGNNSPLHF. CDR3 nucleotides: TGTGCCACCAGTGTGGAGGGGGGGAATAATTCACCCCTCCACTTT.

Concerning this clone: A read error may account for a junction end that differs from germline. V usage is TRBV7-7 and J usage is TRBJ1-5; a possible D gene is TRBD1 (6 bases). The CDR3 is 17 amino acids. In germline, CDR1 is SSHAT, CDR2 FNYEAQ (reference sequence). The CDR3 coding sequence is TGTGCTAGCAGCTTAGGTAAGTCTACAGGGCGGGCTCAGCCCCAGCATTTT. This gives the protein CASSLGKSTGRAQPQHF.

This clone was seen once. The chain is built from TRBV5-1 and TRBJ2-7; 16 bases map to TRBD2. This CDR3 has 16 residues. Trimming cost V 4 bases and J 5 bases; bases outside gene matches: 6. CDR1 is SGHRS, CDR2 YFSETQ, per germline. In DNA, the CDR3 is TGCGCCAGCAGCGCGGGACTAGCGGGGGGGCGCGACGAGCAGTACTTC. Its protein product is CASSAGLAGGRDEQYF. Full variable domain (remainder filled in from reference TRBV5-1 and TRBJ2-7): KAGVTQTPRYLIKTRGQQVTLSCSPISGHRSVSWYQQTPGQGLQFLFEYFSETQRNKGNFPGRFSGRQFSNSRSEMNVSTLELGDSALYLCASSAGLAGGRDEQYFGPGTRLTVT.

The CDR3 region has the DNA TGTGCCAGCAGTTACGGACAGAATGAAGCTTTCTTT. This translates into CASSYGQNEAFF. This chain connects TRBV6-5 to TRBJ1-1; D may be TRBD1 (6 bases). CDR3 length: 12 residues. The germline V gene has CDR1 MNHEY and CDR2 SVGAGI. The V end was cut by 2 bases, the J end by 7 bases, with 8 bases between.

The chain carries TRBV29-1 and TRBJ2-7, with 11 bases aligning to TRBD2. CDR1 is SQVTM, CDR2 ANQGSEA, per germline. CDR3 length equals 13 residues. The V gene end was trimmed by 5 bases and the J gene end by 2 bases; junction bases not matched to a gene: 2. The CDR3 loop reads CSVLTSGAYEQYF. The CDR3 region has the DNA TGCAGCGTTCTGACTAGCGGGGCCTACGAGCAGTACTTC.

This clone was seen a handful of times. The chain joins TRBV19 to TRBJ2-7; tentative D call: TRBD1 (5 bases). Germline loops: CDR1 LNHDA, CDR2 SQIVND (reference sequence). This CDR3 is 15 amino acids long. Trimming took off 4 bases at V and 5 bases at J, with 18 bases between the two ends. Here the CDR3 DNA reads TGTGCCAGTAGTACCCCCGGCGCAGGGTATGACGAGCAGTACTTC. Protein product: CASSTPGAGYDEQYF.

The CDR3 DNA reads as TGTGCCAGTAGCCAATTGGGACAGGGTTCCCGTCAGCCCCAGCATTTT. This sequence encodes CASSQLGQGSRQPQHF. This sequence joins TRBV19 and TRBJ1-5; 9 positions match TRBD1. The CDR3 totals 16 residues. With V trimmed by 6 bases and J by 6 bases, 12 bases remained unmatched. Germline CDR1 is LNHDA and CDR2 is SQIVND (reference sequence).

This clone was recorded a few times. The chain carries TRBV6-5 and TRBJ1-1, with D unresolved. This CDR3 has 12 residues. Trimming took off 6 bases at V and 4 bases at J, with 9 bases between the two ends. Germline lookup yields CDR1 MNHEY and CDR2 SVGAGI. CDR3 nucleotides: TGTGCCAGCAGGTCCGTCAGCACTGAAGCTTTCTTT. It is translated as CASRSVSTEAFF.